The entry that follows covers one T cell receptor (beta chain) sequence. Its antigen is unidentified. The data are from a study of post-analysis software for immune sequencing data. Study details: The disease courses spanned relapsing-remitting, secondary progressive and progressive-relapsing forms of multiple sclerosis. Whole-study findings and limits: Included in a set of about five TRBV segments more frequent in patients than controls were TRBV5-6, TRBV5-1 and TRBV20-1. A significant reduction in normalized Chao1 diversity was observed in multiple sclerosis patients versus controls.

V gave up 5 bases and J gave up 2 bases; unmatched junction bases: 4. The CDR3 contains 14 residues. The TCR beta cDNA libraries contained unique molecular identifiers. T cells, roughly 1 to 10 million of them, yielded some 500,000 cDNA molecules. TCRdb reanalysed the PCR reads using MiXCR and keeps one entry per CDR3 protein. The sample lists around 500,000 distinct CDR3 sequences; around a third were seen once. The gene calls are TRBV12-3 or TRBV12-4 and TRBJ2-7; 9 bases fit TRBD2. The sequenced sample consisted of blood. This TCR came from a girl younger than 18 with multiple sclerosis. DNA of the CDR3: TGTGCCAGCAGTGCGGGACTAGCCCCCTACGAGCAGTACTTC. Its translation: CASSAGLAPYEQYF.